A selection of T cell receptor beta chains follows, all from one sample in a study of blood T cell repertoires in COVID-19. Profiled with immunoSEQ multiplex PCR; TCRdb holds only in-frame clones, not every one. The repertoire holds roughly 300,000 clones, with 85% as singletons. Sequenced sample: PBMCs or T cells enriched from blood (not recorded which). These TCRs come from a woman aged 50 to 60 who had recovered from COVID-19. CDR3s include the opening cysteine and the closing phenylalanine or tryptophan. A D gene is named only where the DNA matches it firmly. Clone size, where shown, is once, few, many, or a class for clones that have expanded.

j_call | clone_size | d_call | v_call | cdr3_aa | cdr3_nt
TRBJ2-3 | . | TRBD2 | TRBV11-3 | CASSLAGSGNTQYF | TGTGCCAGCAGCTTAGCGGGGAGCGGGAATACGCAGTATTTT
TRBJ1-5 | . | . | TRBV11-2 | CASSTSLSNQPQHF | TGTGCCAGCAGCACATCCTTGAGCAATCAGCCCCAGCATTTT
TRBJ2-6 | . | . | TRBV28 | CASSQDSIGANVLTF | TGTGCCAGCAGTCAAGACAGTATTGGGGCCAACGTCCTGACTTTC
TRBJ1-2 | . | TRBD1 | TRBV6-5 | CASSWPGQGKDGYTF | TGTGCCAGCAGTTGGCCCGGACAGGGGAAGGACGGCTACACCTTC
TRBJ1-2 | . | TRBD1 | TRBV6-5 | CASRGQDYYGYTF | TGTGCCAGCAGGGGACAGGATTACTATGGCTACACCTTC
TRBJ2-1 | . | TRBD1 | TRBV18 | CASSPRQGRQYNEQFF | TGTGCCAGCTCACCACGACAGGGGAGGCAGTACAATGAGCAGTTCTTC
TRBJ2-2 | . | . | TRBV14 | CASSPRLRTTGELFF | TGTGCCAGCAGCCCTCGACTACGGACTACCGGGGAGCTGTTTTTT
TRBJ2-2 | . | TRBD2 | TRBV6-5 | CASSYGAGRAGELFF | TGTGCCAGCAGTTACGGCGCAGGGAGGGCCGGGGAGCTGTTTTTT
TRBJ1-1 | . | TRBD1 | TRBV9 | CASSAGQGFWTEAFF | TGTGCCAGCAGCGCCGGACAGGGGTTTTGGACTGAAGCTTTCTTT
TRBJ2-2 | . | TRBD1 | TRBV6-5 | CASRQQGVVTGELFF | TGTGCCAGCAGGCAACAGGGGGTGGTCACCGGGGAGCTGTTTTTT
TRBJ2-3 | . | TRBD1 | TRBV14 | CASSQDLGQGLTSTDTQYF | TGTGCCAGCAGCCAAGATCTCGGACAGGGCCTGACTAGCACAGATACGCAGTATTTT
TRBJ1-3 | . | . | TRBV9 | CASSGGLISGNTIYF | TGTGCCAGCAGCGGGGGACTGATCTCTGGAAACACCATATATTTT
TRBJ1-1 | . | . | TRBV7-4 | CASSLVDRRTSQNTEAFF | TGTGCCAGCAGCTTAGTTGACAGGCGTACTTCCCAGAACACTGAAGCTTTCTTT
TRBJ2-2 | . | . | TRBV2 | CASSEIKLITGELFF | TGTGCCAGCAGTGAGATTAAGCTCATCACCGGGGAGCTGTTTTTT
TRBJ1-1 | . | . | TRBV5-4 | CASSAWSDEAFF | TGTGCCAGCTCCGCGTGGTCTGATGAAGCTTTCTTT
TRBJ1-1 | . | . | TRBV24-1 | CATSDPVTTEAFF | TGTGCCACCAGTGATCCGGTCACCACTGAAGCTTTCTTT
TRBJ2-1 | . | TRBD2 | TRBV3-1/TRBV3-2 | CASSLRLAMSSYNEQFF | TGTGCCAGCAGCCTAAGACTAGCGATGAGCTCCTACAATGAGCAGTTCTTC
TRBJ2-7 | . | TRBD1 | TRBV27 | CASSLSTGIREQYF | TGTGCCAGCAGTTTATCGACAGGGATCCGCGAGCAGTACTTC
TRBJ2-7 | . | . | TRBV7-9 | CASSPTLGTAYSYEQYF | TGTGCCAGCAGCCCAACCTTAGGAACAGCCTATTCCTACGAGCAGTACTTC
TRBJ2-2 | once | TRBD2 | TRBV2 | CASSWGGRVTGELFF | TGTGCCAGCAGTTGGGGCGGGAGAGTCACCGGGGAGCTGTTTTTT
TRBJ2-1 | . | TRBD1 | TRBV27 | CASSLSQRGDRGNNEQFF | TGTGCCAGCAGTTTATCCCAGCGGGGGGACAGGGGGAACAATGAGCAGTTCTTC
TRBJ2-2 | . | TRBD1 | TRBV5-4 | CASSLGQGTGELFF | TGTGCCAGCAGCTTGGGACAGGGCACCGGGGAGCTGTTTTTT
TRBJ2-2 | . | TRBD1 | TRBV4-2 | CASSQGDSYTGELFF | TGTGCCAGCAGCCAAGGGGACAGCTACACCGGGGAGCTGTTTTTT
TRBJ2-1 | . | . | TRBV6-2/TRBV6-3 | CASSYALTGRGTYNEQFF | TGTGCCAGCAGTTACGCCCTAACAGGGCGGGGGACATACAATGAGCAGTTCTTC
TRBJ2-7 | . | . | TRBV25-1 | CASRSDMGQAHSYEQYF | TGTGCCAGCAGATCGGACATGGGGCAGGCTCATTCCTACGAGCAGTACTTC
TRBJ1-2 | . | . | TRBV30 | CAWREDSGDVKGYTF | TGTGCCTGGAGAGAGGATTCAGGGGACGTAAAAGGCTACACCTTC
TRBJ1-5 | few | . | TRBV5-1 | CASSLTPTEPQHF | TGCGCCAGCAGCTTAACCCCTACGGAGCCCCAGCATTTT
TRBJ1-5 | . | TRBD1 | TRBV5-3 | CARSLAGGQGQPLNQPQHF | TGTGCCAGAAGCTTGGCTGGTGGACAGGGGCAACCCCTCAATCAGCCCCAGCATTTT
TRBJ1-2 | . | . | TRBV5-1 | CASSLTRDNNYGYTF | TGCGCCAGCAGCTTAACACGGGACAATAACTATGGCTACACCTTC
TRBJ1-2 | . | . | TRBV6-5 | CASTREGIAYGYTF | TGTGCCAGCACGAGGGAGGGGATTGCCTATGGCTACACCTTC
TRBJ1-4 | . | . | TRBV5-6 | CASSFTGHGREKLFF | TGTGCCAGCAGCTTCACGGGACATGGCCGGGAAAAACTGTTTTTT
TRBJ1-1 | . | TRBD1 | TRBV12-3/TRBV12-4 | CASSLVGTEKAFF | TGTGCCAGCAGTTTGGTGGGGACAGAAAAAGCTTTCTTT
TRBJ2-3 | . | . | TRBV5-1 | CASSLGGADTQYF | TGCGCCAGCAGCTTGGGGGGCGCAGATACGCAGTATTTT
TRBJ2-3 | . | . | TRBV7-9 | CASSFLRTDTQYF | TGTGCCAGCAGCTTTCTACGCACAGATACGCAGTATTTT
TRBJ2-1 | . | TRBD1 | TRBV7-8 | CASSLVFGTGDHGQFF | TGTGCCAGCAGCTTAGTATTTGGGACAGGGGACCATGGGCAGTTCTTC
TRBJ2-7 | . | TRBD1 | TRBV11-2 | CASSWDRSSYEQYF | TGTGCCAGCAGCTGGGACAGGAGCTCCTACGAGCAGTACTTC
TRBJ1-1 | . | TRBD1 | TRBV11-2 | CASSLGRDRVRGLNTEAFF | TGTGCCAGCAGCTTAGGCCGGGACAGGGTTCGGGGATTGAACACTGAAGCTTTCTTT